This TCR beta chain was recovered during a study of control samples from healthy donors and cancer patients (dated by TCRdb to the early 2020s). Between the V and J ends, shortened by 4 bases and 0 bases respectively, the junction contains 10 bases. Reading the germline V gene gives CDR1 SGHRS and CDR2 YFSETQ. Spanning cysteine to phenylalanine, the CDR3 consists of 14 amino acids. Only CDR3 DNA is held: 42 bases, read in frame from base 1. Library construction relied on the immunoSEQ multiplex PCR assay. TCRdb holds this immuneACCESS table with in-frame rearrangements only. Some clones are missing; in checked studies, unresolved V genes explain under half, and the rest has no known cause. This sample lists around 75,000 clones; about 92% were detected once. 5.8% of the sample is in the top ten clones. With regard to this clone: What this receptor recognizes is not known. There are no base qualities to consult, and no much larger clone falls within one base.

This clonotype was obtained from a woman aged 55-70 years in good health. In this chain, TRBV5-1 is recombined with TRBJ2-5; 7 matching bases give a weak D call of TRBD1. The sequenced sample consisted of blood. The CDR3 region: CASSRGTDQETQYF. The bases read TGCGCCAGCAGCCGGGGGACAGACCAAGAGACCCAGTACTTC.